This TCR beta chain was retrieved from a study of control samples from healthy donors and cancer patients. The germline gives CDR1 GTSNPN, CDR2 SVGIG (reference sequence). The CDR3 spans 12 residues. V gave up 5 bases and J gave up 8 bases; unmatched junction bases: 5. Clones were read by immunoSEQ multiplex PCR, and TCRdb kept only the in-frame ones, dropping some. The sample lists 75,000 to 100,000 clones, just under 90% occurring once. Sequencing used blood. The receptor was isolated from a man aged 50-59 years in good health. The rearrangement uses TRBV30 and TRBJ2-1, with 8 bases matching TRBD1. Written as DNA, the CDR3 is TGTGCCTGGGGGACAGGTTTTGATGAGCAGTTCTTC. It translates to CAWGTGFDEQFF.